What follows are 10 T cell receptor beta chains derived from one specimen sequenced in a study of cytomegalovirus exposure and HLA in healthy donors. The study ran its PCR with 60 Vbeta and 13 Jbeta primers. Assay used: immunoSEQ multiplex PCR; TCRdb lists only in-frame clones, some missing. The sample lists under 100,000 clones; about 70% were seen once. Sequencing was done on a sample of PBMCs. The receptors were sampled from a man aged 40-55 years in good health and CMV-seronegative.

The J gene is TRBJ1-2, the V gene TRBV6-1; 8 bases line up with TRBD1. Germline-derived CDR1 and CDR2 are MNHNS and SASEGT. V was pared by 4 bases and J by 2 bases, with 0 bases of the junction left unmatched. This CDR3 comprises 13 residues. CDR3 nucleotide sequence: TGTGCCAGCAGTGGGACAGGGAACTATGGCTACACCTTC. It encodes CASSGTGNYGYTF.

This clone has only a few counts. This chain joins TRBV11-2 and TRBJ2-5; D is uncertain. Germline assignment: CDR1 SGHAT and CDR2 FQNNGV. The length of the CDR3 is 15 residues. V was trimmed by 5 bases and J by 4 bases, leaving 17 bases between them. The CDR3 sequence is CASSKDPEVGETQYF. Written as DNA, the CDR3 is TGTGCCAGCAGCAAAGATCCCGAGGTAGGAGAGACCCAGTACTTC.

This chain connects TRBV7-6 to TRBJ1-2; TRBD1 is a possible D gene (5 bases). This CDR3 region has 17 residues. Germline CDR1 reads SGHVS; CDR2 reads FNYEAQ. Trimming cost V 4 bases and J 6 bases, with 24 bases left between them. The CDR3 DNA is TGTGCCAGCAGCTACGCCCTAGAGGCGGAGGGGCTTCATGGCTACACCTTC. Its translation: CASSYALEAEGLHGYTF.

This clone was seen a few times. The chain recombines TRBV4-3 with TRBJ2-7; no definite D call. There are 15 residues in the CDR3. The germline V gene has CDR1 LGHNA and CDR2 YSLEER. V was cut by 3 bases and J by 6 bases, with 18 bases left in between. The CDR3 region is CASSQSGFPPSEQYF. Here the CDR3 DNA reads TGCGCCAGCAGCCAGTCTGGGTTCCCACCTAGCGAGCAGTACTTC.

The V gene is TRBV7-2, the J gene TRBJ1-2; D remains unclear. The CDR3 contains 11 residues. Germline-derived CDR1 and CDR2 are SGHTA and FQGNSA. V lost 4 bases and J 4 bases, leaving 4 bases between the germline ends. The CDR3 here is CASSSVYGYTF. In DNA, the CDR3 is TGTGCCAGCAGCTCGGTCTATGGCTACACCTTC.

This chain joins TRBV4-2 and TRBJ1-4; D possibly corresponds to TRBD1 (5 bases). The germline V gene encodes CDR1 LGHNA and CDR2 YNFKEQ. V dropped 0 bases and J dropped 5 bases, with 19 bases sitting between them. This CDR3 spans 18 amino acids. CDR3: CASSQDEPGSTVNEKLFF. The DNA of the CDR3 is TGTGCCAGCAGCCAAGATGAGCCAGGGTCAACGGTAAATGAAAAACTGTTTTTT.

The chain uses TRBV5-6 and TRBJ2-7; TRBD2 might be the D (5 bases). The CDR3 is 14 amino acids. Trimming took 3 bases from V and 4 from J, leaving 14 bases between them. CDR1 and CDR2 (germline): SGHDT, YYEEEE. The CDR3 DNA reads TGTGCCAGCAGCTCTCAGCGGACCTCTTACGAGCAGTACTTC. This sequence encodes CASSSQRTSYEQYF.

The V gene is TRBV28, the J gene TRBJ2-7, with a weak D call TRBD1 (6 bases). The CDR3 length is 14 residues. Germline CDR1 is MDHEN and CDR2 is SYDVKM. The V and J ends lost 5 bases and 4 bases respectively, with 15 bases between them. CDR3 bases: TGTGCCAGCAGTAGCACAGGGAGCGGTTACGAGCAGTACTTC. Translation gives CASSSTGSGYEQYF.

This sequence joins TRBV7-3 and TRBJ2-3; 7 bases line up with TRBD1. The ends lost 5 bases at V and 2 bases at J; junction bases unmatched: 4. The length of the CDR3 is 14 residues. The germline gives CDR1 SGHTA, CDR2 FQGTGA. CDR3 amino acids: CASSPGQTTDTQYF. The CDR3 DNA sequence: TGTGCCAGCAGCCCGGGACAGACCACAGATACGCAGTATTTT.

CDR3 loop: CATLSSVADTQYF. The CDR3 DNA reads TGTGCCACCCTCTCTAGCGTTGCAGATACGCAGTATTTT. The chain carries TRBV27 and TRBJ2-3; the D gene is possibly TRBD2 (6 bases). The CDR3 has 13 amino acids. From germline, CDR1 is MNHEY and CDR2 SMNVEV (reference sequence). V shed 10 bases and J shed 4 bases, with 15 bases lying between them.